This TCR beta chain originates from a study of PD-1 blockade in mismatch repair-deficient tumors. The germline CDR1 and CDR2 sequences are SEHNR and FQNEAQ (reference sequence). V dropped 4 bases and J dropped 5 bases, with 11 bases sitting between them. The CDR3 runs 13 residues. Every patient had mismatch repair deficiency by PCR or immunohistochemistry. Three pembrolizumab responders had their TCRs sequenced. Repertoires were generated with immunoSEQ multiplex PCR, while TCRdb's copy carries only in-frame clones and drops some. Of 100,000 to 150,000 clones in the sample, 70% to 90% were seen once. This chain uses TRBV7-9 with TRBJ1-2; a weak D match, TRBD1 (6 bases). The sequencing here drew on peripheral blood, taken 44 weeks after starting pembrolizumab. The TCR originated in an adult with mismatch repair-deficient cancer. CDR3 protein: CASSSRTDYGYTF. CDR3 nucleotides: TGTGCCAGCAGCTCACGGACAGATTATGGCTACACCTTC.